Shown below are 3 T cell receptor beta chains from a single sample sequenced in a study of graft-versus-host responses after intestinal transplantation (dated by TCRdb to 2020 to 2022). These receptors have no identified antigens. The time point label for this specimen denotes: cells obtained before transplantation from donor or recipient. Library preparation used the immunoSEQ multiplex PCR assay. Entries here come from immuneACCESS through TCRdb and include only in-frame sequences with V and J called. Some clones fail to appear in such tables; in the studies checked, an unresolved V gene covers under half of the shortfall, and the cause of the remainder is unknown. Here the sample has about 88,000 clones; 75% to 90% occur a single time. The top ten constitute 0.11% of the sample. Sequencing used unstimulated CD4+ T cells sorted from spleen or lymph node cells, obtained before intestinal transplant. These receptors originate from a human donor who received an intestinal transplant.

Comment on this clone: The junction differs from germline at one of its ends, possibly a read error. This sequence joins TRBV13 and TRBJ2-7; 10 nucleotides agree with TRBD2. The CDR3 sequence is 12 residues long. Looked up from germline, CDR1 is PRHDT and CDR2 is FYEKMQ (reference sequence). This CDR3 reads CASSQKLLAGVF. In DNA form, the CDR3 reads TGTGCCAGCAGCCAGAAGCTCCTAGCGGGGGTGTTC.

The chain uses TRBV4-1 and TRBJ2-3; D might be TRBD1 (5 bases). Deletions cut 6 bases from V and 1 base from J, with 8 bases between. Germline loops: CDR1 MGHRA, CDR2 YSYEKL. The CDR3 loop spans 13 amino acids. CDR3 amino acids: CASSEGGTDTQYF. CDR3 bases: TGCGCCAGCAGTGAAGGGGGCACAGATACGCAGTATTTT.

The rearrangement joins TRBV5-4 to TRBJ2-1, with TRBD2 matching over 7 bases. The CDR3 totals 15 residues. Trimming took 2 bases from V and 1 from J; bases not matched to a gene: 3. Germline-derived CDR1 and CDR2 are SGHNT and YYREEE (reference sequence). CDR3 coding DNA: TGTGCCAGCAGCTTAGGCGGGGGTTCCTACAATGAGCAGTTCTTC. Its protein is CASSLGGGSYNEQFF.